The T cell receptor beta chain under discussion was sequenced for a study of vaccination effects on CD4 cells after COVID-19. At the level of the study: Each participant received a vaccine that was either BNT162b2 or mRNA-1273, given as two doses.

Broader study findings: The study found that only 1 of 255 vaccine-induced clones from healthy vaccinees cross-reacted with common cold coronaviruses. After vaccination, at late timepoints, clones induced by infection and by vaccine contracted markedly.

TCRdb's table, derived via immunoSEQ multiplex PCR, lists solely in-frame clones and lacks some. The table records 20,000 to 25,000 clones, less than 80% of them present only once. With regard to this clone: Its antigen remains unknown.

Sequencing followed a ViraFEST assay step that expanded antigen-specific CD4+ T cells with viral peptide pools. Around day 10 of culture, CD4+ T cells were separated out. Vaccinees lacked prior SARS-CoV-2 infection and tested negative for nucleocapsid antibodies. From germline, CDR1 is SQVTM and CDR2 ANQGSEA. Trimming took off 5 bases at V and 4 bases at J, with 15 bases between the two ends. The CDR3 runs to 13 residues. The sequencing here drew on CD4+ T cells from PBMCs cultured with SARS-CoV-2 spike peptides, taken before COVID-19 vaccination. The TCR comes from a human donor who received a COVID-19 vaccine. This chain connects TRBV29-1 to TRBJ2-7, with D maybe TRBD1 (6 bases). CDR3: CSVSEVRGYEQYF. CDR3 coding DNA: TGCAGCGTTTCCGAGGTCAGGGGTTACGAGCAGTACTTC.